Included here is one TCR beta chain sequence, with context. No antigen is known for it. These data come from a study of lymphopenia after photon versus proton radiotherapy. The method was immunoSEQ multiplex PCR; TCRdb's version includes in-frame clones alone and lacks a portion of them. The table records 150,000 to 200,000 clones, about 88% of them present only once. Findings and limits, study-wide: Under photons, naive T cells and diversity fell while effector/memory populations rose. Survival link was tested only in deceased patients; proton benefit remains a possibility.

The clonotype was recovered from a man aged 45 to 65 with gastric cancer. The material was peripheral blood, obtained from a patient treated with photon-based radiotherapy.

The CDR3 loop is CASSLGDEQYF. Written as DNA, the CDR3 is TGTGCCAGCTCACTGGGCGACGAGCAGTACTTC. The rearrangement links TRBV18 to TRBJ2-7; no firm D call. V was pared by 4 bases and J by 5 bases, with 6 bases between. The V gene's germline CDR1 is KGHSH and CDR2 LQKENI. CDR3 size: 11 residues.